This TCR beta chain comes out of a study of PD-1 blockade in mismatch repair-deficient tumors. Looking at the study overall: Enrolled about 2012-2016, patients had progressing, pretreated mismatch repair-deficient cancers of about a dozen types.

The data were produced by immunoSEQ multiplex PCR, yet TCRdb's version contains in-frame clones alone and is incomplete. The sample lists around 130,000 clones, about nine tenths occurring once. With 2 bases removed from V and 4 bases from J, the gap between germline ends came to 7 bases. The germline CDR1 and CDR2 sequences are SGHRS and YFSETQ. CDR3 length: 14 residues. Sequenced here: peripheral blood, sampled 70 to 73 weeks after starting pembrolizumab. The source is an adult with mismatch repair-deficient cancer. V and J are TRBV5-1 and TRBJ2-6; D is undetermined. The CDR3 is CASSLMTGANVLTF. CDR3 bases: TGCGCCAGCAGCTTAATGACCGGGGCCAACGTCCTGACTTTC.